A selection of T cell receptor beta chains follows, all from one sample in a study of cytomegalovirus exposure and HLA in healthy donors. Sequencing used immunoSEQ multiplex PCR; TCRdb keeps in-frame clones, though not all of them. The data contain 150,000 to 250,000 clones, about 81% of them singletons. Sequenced sample: PBMCs. All receptors derive from a woman in her 30s in good health and CMV-seronegative. CDR3s include the opening cysteine and the closing phenylalanine or tryptophan. D genes are given only for firm matches. Rows may omit the clone size; those that give it use once, few, many or a size class.

>TRBJ2-7|-|-|TRBV11-2
TGTGCCAGCAGCCCGGACAGACCTCCCTACGAGCAGTACTTC
CASSPDRPPYEQYF
>TRBJ2-7|-|-|TRBV7-2
TGTGCCAGCAGCCCGATCGGAGGGCCTCTTTACGAGCAGTACTTC
CASSPIGGPLYEQYF
>TRBJ2-2|-|TRBD1|TRBV4-1
TGCGCCAGCAGCCAAGATCGGGTGCGGGACAGGGTAGGAACCGGGGAGCTGTTTTTT
CASSQDRVRDRVGTGELFF
>TRBJ2-7|-|TRBD1|TRBV7-2
TGTGCCAGCAGCTTCACGACAGGGATATGGTACGAGCAGTACTTC
CASSFTTGIWYEQYF
>TRBJ1-2|-|TRBD1|TRBV19
TGTGCCAGTAGTCCCGGGACAGGGGGCCTTGGCTACACCTTC
CASSPGTGGLGYTF
>TRBJ2-1|-|TRBD2|TRBV6-5
TGTGCCAGCAGTTACCCGGGACTAGCGGGGTACAATGAGCAGTTCTTC
CASSYPGLAGYNEQFF
>TRBJ1-4|once|-|TRBV30
TGTGCCTGGAGCCTTGAGGCGGTAAAACTGTTTTTT
CAWSLEAVKLFF
>TRBJ1-2|once|-|TRBV6-5
TGTGCCAGCAGAGGGGGACAAGGCGGCTACACCTTC
CASRGGQGGYTF
>TRBJ2-3|-|TRBD2|TRBV18
TGTGCCAGCTCATCAACTAGCGGGGGTTTAGTGGATACGCAGTATTTT
CASSSTSGGLVDTQYF
>TRBJ1-4|once|-|TRBV19
TGTGCCAGTGGAGGACGGGGTAATGAAAAACTGTTTTTT
CASGGRGNEKLFF
>TRBJ1-2|-|TRBD1|TRBV30
TGTGCCTGGAGTCCCCCGACAGGGATTGGCTACACCTTC
CAWSPPTGIGYTF
>TRBJ2-1|-|TRBD2|TRBV6-1
TGTGCCAGCAGTGAAATCTTCTCTGGGCGGGGGGGCTCGTGGTACAATGAGCAGTTCTTC
CASSEIFSGRGGSWYNEQFF
>TRBJ1-2|-|TRBD1|TRBV5-4
TGTGCCAGCAGCTTCAGGGACAGGGGACACTATGGCTACACCTTC
CASSFRDRGHYGYTF
>TRBJ2-7|-|TRBD1|TRBV7-2
TGTGCCAGCAGCTTAGCTCTAGGGACAGGTAACGAGCAGTACTTC
CASSLALGTGNEQYF
>TRBJ1-3|-|-|TRBV28
TGTGCCAGCAGCTCTGGCGCGGTGTCTGGAAACACCATATATTTT
CASSSGAVSGNTIYF
>TRBJ1-2|-|TRBD1|TRBV6-5
TGTGCCAGCAGTTTACCCCTTGGACAGGGCCACTATGGCTACACCTTC
CASSLPLGQGHYGYTF
>TRBJ2-3|-|-|TRBV7-3
TGTGCCAGCAGCTTAGGGCAGGGCGCAGATACGCAGTATTTT
CASSLGQGADTQYF
>TRBJ1-2|few|-|TRBV29-1
TGCAGCGTTGAAGGGGCCGGGAATGGCTACACCTTC
CSVEGAGNGYTF
>TRBJ2-7|-|TRBD2|TRBV6-1
TGTGCCAGCAGCGAGACTAGCGACTCCTACGAGCAGTACTTC
CASSETSDSYEQYF
>TRBJ2-1|-|TRBD2|TRBV6-1
TGTGCCAGCAGTATCGGGACTACTTACAATGAGCAGTTCTTC
CASSIGTTYNEQFF
>TRBJ2-3|-|TRBD2|TRBV25-1
TGTGCCAGCAGTTGGACTAGCGGGGTTACAGATACGCAGTATTTT
CASSWTSGVTDTQYF
>TRBJ2-7|-|TRBD1|TRBV11-1
TGTGCCAGCAGCTCCCGGGACAGGGGGCAGTACGAGCAGTACTTC
CASSSRDRGQYEQYF
>TRBJ1-6|-|-|TRBV6-4
TGTGCCAGCAGTGAAGGGGGATCACCCCTCCACTTT
CASSEGGSPLHF
>TRBJ1-2|once|TRBD1|TRBV6-1
TGTGCCAGCAGCGAAAACCCACAGGGGGGATGGAATGGCTACACCTTC
CASSENPQGGWNGYTF
>TRBJ2-3|-|TRBD2|TRBV30
TGTGCCTGGAGTAGGCGGGAGCGAGATACGCAGTATTTT
CAWSRRERDTQYF
>TRBJ1-5|-|-|TRBV7-8
TGTGCCAGCAGCTTTTCTAATGCCCTCAATCAGCCCCAGCATTTT
CASSFSNALNQPQHF
>TRBJ2-2|-|TRBD2|TRBV5-1
TGCGCCAGCAGCTTGGAGCGGGAGAGCACCGGGGAGCTGTTTTTT
CASSLERESTGELFF
>TRBJ2-3|once|-|TRBV9
TGTGCCAGCAGCAAAAATCAGGGCTACCAGTTGTCGGATACGCAGTATTTT
CASSKNQGYQLSDTQYF
>TRBJ1-5|once|-|TRBV30
TGTGCCTGGAGTATGGAATTACTACCCAATCAGCCCCAGCATTTT
CAWSMELLPNQPQHF
>TRBJ2-5|few|-|TRBV7-9
TGTGCCAGCAGCAAAGACGCGAGGGGGGAGACCCAGTACTTC
CASSKDARGETQYF
>TRBJ2-7|once|TRBD2|TRBV5-4
TGTGCCAGCAGCCTAACTCCGGGACTAGCGAGGTACGAGCAGTACTTC
CASSLTPGLARYEQYF
>TRBJ2-3|-|TRBD2|TRBV6-5
TGTGCCAGCCGGACTAGCGGGGGATCAGATACGCAGTATTTT
CASRTSGGSDTQYF